This is a list of T cell receptor beta chains from one sample in a study of metastatic and nonmetastatic thyroid tumors. TCRdb re-processed the PCR reads through MiXCR. Seen here are about 28,000 clones, around 25% observed once, and the top ten hold about 14%. The sequenced material came from blood. The receptor source for this set is a female donor with papillary thyroid cancer or a benign thyroid nodule (not recorded which). Some clones in this sample may be carry-over from other donors' samples. Each CDR3 is given with its conserved first and last residue. The D gene is left open where the match is weak.

>TRBJ1-5|.|12|TRBV20-1
CSARVSTQSQHF
>TRBJ2-7|TRBD2|16|TRBV4-2
CASSQGLAVVLYEQYF
>TRBJ2-2|.|11|TRBV6-4
CASSGGGDLFF
>TRBJ1-2|.|15|TRBV6-5
CASIYSGRDSSGYTF
>TRBJ1-2|TRBD1|12|TRBV18
CASSPAGGGYTF
>TRBJ2-7|.|13|TRBV7-6
CASSLDQSKGQYF
>TRBJ2-5|.|13|TRBV30
CAWSEKGEETQYF
>TRBJ2-5|.|13|TRBV5-4
CASSLRGVETHYF
>TRBJ2-3|.|15|TRBV30
CAWIISGVNTDTQYF
>TRBJ1-2|TRBD1|14|TRBV27
CASSSGQGRRGYTF
>TRBJ2-1|TRBD2|12|TRBV6-1
CASGGGRGIQFF
>TRBJ2-1|.|15|TRBV28
CASHVEGHGRNEQFF
>TRBJ1-5|.|14|TRBV6-6
CASSYQGDNQPQHF
>TRBJ2-1|.|16|TRBV9
CASSVAPGKQVDEQFF
>TRBJ2-7|TRBD2|16|TRBV6-6
CASSYLRTSGNYEQYF
>TRBJ2-3|.|17|TRBV7-6
CASSSAKWEDPTDTQYF
>TRBJ2-7|TRBD2|14|TRBV6-1
CASTGTGGSYEQYF
>TRBJ1-3|TRBD1|15|TRBV2
CASSPLGQTGNTIYF
>TRBJ2-7|.|12|TRBV7-8
CASSTAGYEQYF
>TRBJ2-1|TRBD1|15|TRBV9
CASEGTGTGNNEQFF
>TRBJ2-7|.|14|TRBV11-2
CASSLGGGRFEQYF
>TRBJ1-2|.|11|TRBV30
CAWVSGFGYTF
>TRBJ1-3|.|15|TRBV28
CASSSPGGSGNTIYF
>TRBJ2-7|TRBD2|14|TRBV6-2/TRBV6-3
CASSYTSGSYEQYF
>TRBJ2-7|TRBD2|17|TRBV27
CASRVGGLGTSGKEQYF
>TRBJ2-3|TRBD1|15|TRBV20-1
CSARVYRGRTDTQYF
>TRBJ1-1|.|14|TRBV11-2
CVSSLPRQAFGAFF
>TRBJ1-2|.|12|TRBV6-1
CASRFRVGGYTF
>TRBJ2-5|.|14|TRBV5-6
CASSLRHGVGTQYF
>TRBJ1-3|.|14|TRBV11-2
CASSLERQAGTIYF
>TRBJ1-3|.|16|TRBV6-1
CASSGLRTGTGNTIYF
>TRBJ2-5|TRBD2|15|TRBV2
CASRRLAAYQETQYF
>TRBJ2-3|.|16|TRBV11-2
CASSAREGGSTDTQYF
>TRBJ1-5|TRBD1|15|TRBV27
CASSKDRGADQSQHF
>TRBJ2-1|TRBD1|15|TRBV6-1
CASSSLRGQGNEQFF
>TRBJ1-5|TRBD1|15|TRBV10-2
CASSEGTVVNQPQHF
>TRBJ1-2|.|15|TRBV30
CAWSVDKGGTHGYTF
>TRBJ2-3|.|16|TRBV7-2
CASSRRGGGPTDTQYF
>TRBJ1-4|.|15|TRBV2
CASREDSSTNEKLFF
>TRBJ2-3|TRBD2|16|TRBV12-3/TRBV12-4
CASIRGLAGGTDTQYF
>TRBJ1-3|.|14|TRBV27
CASIRIEPGNTIYF
>TRBJ1-4|TRBD1|13|TRBV20-1
CSAVQGKGEKLFF
>TRBJ2-1|.|15|TRBV11-1
CASSLDLGSINEQFF
>TRBJ2-3|.|14|TRBV7-8
CASSLAIGTDTQYF
>TRBJ2-5|.|14|TRBV28
CASSLVNRAETQYF
>TRBJ2-7|TRBD2|15|TRBV5-4
CASSSRAGVTYEQYF
>TRBJ2-7|.|15|TRBV7-2
CASSSRPGRQEEQYF
>TRBJ2-5|.|17|TRBV18
CASSPSQGAGVLETQYF
>TRBJ2-7|TRBD1|15|TRBV30
CAWSVIQGRLSEQYF
>TRBJ1-1|TRBD1|14|TRBV29-1
CSALTTGFNTEAFF
>TRBJ1-2|.|16|TRBV11-2
CASSLDEPWSVPGYTF
>TRBJ2-1|.|13|TRBV20-1
CSARVPISVQQFF